This passage covers 22 T cell receptor beta chains from one sample sequenced in a study of T cell changes during pregnancy in multiple sclerosis. Assay used: immunoSEQ multiplex PCR; TCRdb lists only in-frame clones, some missing. The sample yields approximately 44,000 clones, roughly 89% seen once. Sequenced material: CD4+ T cells from peripheral blood mononuclear cells, taken in the first trimester of pregnancy. The receptors derive from a female donor with multiple sclerosis, enrolled in a pregnancy study.

The rearrangement links TRBV2 to TRBJ1-2; 9 bases line up with TRBD1. After removal of 8 bases from V and 7 bases from J, the junction contained 14 bases not matched to a gene. CDR3 length: 15 amino acids. Germline values: CDR1 SNHLY, CDR2 FYNNEI. CDR3 coding DNA: TGTGCCAGCGGATCTCCGGACAGGGGCCCCTCTGGCTACACCTTC. It codes for CASGSPDRGPSGYTF.

The chain recombines TRBV19 with TRBJ1-4; D may be TRBD1 (6 bases). Germline V CDR1 and CDR2: LNHDA, SQIVND (reference sequence). The CDR3 runs 18 residues. With 2 bases removed from V and 8 bases from J, the gap between germline ends came to 24 bases. In DNA form, the CDR3 reads TGTGCCAGTAGTATATTGGGTGTCGGGGGGCGTATCGAGGAAAAACTGTTTTTT. It yields the protein CASSILGVGGRIEEKLFF.

This chain links TRBV11-1 with TRBJ2-6, with TRBD1 matching 9 bases. Germline assignment: CDR1 SGHAT and CDR2 FQDESV (reference sequence). With 5 bases clipped from V and 4 bases from J, the junction kept 3 bases outside the gene matches. The CDR3 contains 15 residues. The CDR3 loop is CASSHRGPGANVLTF. DNA of the CDR3: TGTGCCAGCAGCCACAGGGGGCCCGGGGCCAACGTCCTGACTTTC.

The V call is TRBV7-9, the J call TRBJ2-2; D is possibly TRBD2 (6 bases). Per germline, CDR1 SEHNR and CDR2 FQNEAQ (reference sequence). The CDR3 extends over 16 amino acids. The ends were cut back, 3 bases at V and 2 bases at J, with 13 bases in the middle. CDR3 sequence (DNA): TGTGCCAGCAGCTTCCGGAAGGCGGGAAACACCGGGGAGCTGTTTTTT. Amino acid sequence: CASSFRKAGNTGELFF.

This chain links TRBV11-2 with TRBJ1-6, with a tentative D call TRBD1 (6 bases). The germline V gene encodes CDR1 SGHAT and CDR2 FQNNGV. The CDR3 is 15 residues long. V was clipped by 3 bases and J by 6 bases, with 12 bases between them. CDR3 DNA sequence: TGTGCCAGCAGCTTGTCCCAGGGGACTAATTCACCCCTCCACTTT. Protein: CASSLSQGTNSPLHF.

This chain links TRBV27 with TRBJ1-2; 8 bases map to TRBD1. The CDR3 loop spans 17 amino acids. The J segment lost 6 bases and the V segment lost 0 bases, leaving 12 bases of the junction unmatched. Per the germline V gene, CDR1 is MNHEY and CDR2 is SMNVEV (reference sequence). The CDR3 sequence: CASSLSGQGATVHGYTF. Here the CDR3 DNA reads TGTGCCAGCAGTTTATCGGGGCAGGGGGCTACGGTCCATGGCTACACCTTC.

This chain uses TRBV19 with TRBJ1-2; 8 bases line up with TRBD1. V was clipped by 7 bases and J by 8 bases; unmatched bases: 12. This CDR3 region has 14 residues. Germline V CDR1 and CDR2: LNHDA, SQIVND (reference sequence). CDR3 bases: TGTGCCAGTAATCTGGGACAGGCCCTCGGGGGCTACACCTTC. Translating gives CASNLGQALGGYTF.

This clone was counted once. The J gene is TRBJ2-1, the V gene TRBV30, with 13 nucleotides matching TRBD2. The length of the CDR3 is 18 residues. The V gene end was trimmed by 2 bases and the J gene end by 4 bases; junction bases not matched to a gene: 11. CDR1 is GTSNPN and CDR2 is SVGIG in the germline V gene (reference sequence). Here the CDR3 reads CAWSPLKLAGGRYNEQFF. The CDR3 DNA is TGTGCCTGGAGTCCATTAAAACTAGCGGGAGGGCGGTACAATGAGCAGTTCTTC.

This rearrangement joins TRBV19 to TRBJ2-2; 9 bases align to TRBD2. The germline CDR1 and CDR2 sequences are LNHDA and SQIVND (reference sequence). V shed 4 bases and J 7 bases; nucleotides not matched to a gene: 13. The CDR3 is 17 residues long. CDR3 loop: CASSTLGAGGPHGELFF. In DNA, the CDR3 is TGTGCCAGTAGTACTCTAGGGGCGGGAGGGCCCCACGGGGAGCTGTTTTTT.

The genes are TRBV28 and TRBJ2-7; TRBD2 is a possible D gene (6 bases). Between the trimmed V and J ends, which lost 4 bases and 4 bases, there was a span of 8 bases. The CDR3 is 12 residues long. Germline V gene lookup returns CDR1 MDHEN and CDR2 SYDVKM. The CDR3 spells CASSYGRYEQYF. DNA for the CDR3: TGTGCCAGCAGTTATGGGAGGTACGAGCAGTACTTC.

The chain has TRBV30 and TRBJ1-2, with D possibly being TRBD1 (6 bases). The CDR3 is 13 residues long. Trimming removed 8 bases at V and 2 bases at J, with 15 bases between. Germline lookup yields CDR1 GTSNPN and CDR2 SVGIG (reference sequence). The CDR3 spells CAGNRAVNYGYTF. The DNA for the CDR3 is TGTGCCGGGAACAGGGCCGTAAACTATGGCTACACCTTC.

Note on this clone: The limits of the CDR3 on the DNA are not certain, so only TCRdb's listed CDR3 is given. The chain recombines TRBV21-1 with TRBJ1-5; TRBD1 is the table's D call and was not checked against the DNA. TRBV21-1 is a pseudogene locus. The CDR3 spans 17 amino acids, including both terminal residues. CDR3 sequence reads: CASSKTPWARGNQPQHF.

This chain links TRBV18 with TRBJ2-3, with TRBD2 as a possible D gene (5 bases). CDR1 is KGHSH, CDR2 LQKENI, per germline. Trimming removed 3 bases at V and 2 bases at J, with 6 bases between. CDR3 length equals 13 residues. The CDR3 region has the DNA TGTGCCAGCTCACCGGACTTCACAGATACGCAGTATTTT. Amino acids: CASSPDFTDTQYF.

V gene TRBV5-1 combines with J gene TRBJ1-4; D not resolved. V gave up 0 bases and J gave up 3 bases, with 3 bases separating them. Germline V CDR1 and CDR2: SGHRS, YFSETQ. This CDR3 spans 13 amino acids. The CDR3 DNA is TGCGCCAGCAGCTTGGGCGCTAATGAAAAACTGTTTTTT. It specifies CASSLGANEKLFF.

In this sample, this clone turned up once. The chain combines TRBV5-8 with TRBJ2-7; TRBD1 is a possible D gene (5 bases). The germline CDR1 and CDR2 sequences are SGHTS and YDEGEE. Trimming removed 1 base at V and 5 bases at J, with 16 bases between. The CDR3 spans 15 residues. DNA of the CDR3: TGTGCCAGCAGCTTGAGGGGCTCCGCTTGGGACGAGCAGTACTTC. It specifies CASSLRGSAWDEQYF.

This clone was counted only a few times. J is TRBJ2-7 and V is TRBV7-2, with 11 bases lining up with TRBD2. The CDR3 covers 13 residues. V dropped 4 bases and J dropped 10; count of bases not matched to a gene: 6. Germline CDR1 and CDR2: SGHTA and FQGNSA. CDR3 protein: CASSSRTSGSQYF. CDR3 DNA sequence: TGTGCCAGCAGCTCAAGGACTAGCGGGTCCCAGTACTTC.

The chain uses TRBV28 and TRBJ1-5, with 7 bases fitting TRBD1. Losses at the gene ends were 6 bases for V and 0 bases for J; bases not matched to a gene: 8. The germline V gene encodes CDR1 MDHEN and CDR2 SYDVKM. The CDR3 runs to 16 residues. CDR3 sequence: CASRPGQRYSNQPQHF. The CDR3 DNA reads TGTGCCAGCAGGCCGGGACAGCGATATAGCAATCAGCCCCAGCATTTT.

This chain uses TRBV6-6 with TRBJ2-6; tentatively, D is TRBD1 (6 bases). The germline CDR1 and CDR2 sequences are MNHNY and SVGAGI (reference sequence). This CDR3 is built from 16 residues. V was clipped by 6 bases and J by 4 bases, with 16 bases between them. The DNA for the CDR3 is TGTGCCAGCAGAGAGGACAGTACGGTGGGGGCCAACGTCCTGACTTTC. Protein sequence: CASREDSTVGANVLTF.

The chain combines TRBV5-4 with TRBJ2-1; D remains unclear. This CDR3 region has 15 residues. Germline-derived CDR1 and CDR2 are SGHNT and YYREEE (reference sequence). Trimming removed 4 bases at V and 8 bases at J, with 19 bases between. The CDR3 protein is CASSLPMVAGDEQFF. The CDR3 coding sequence is TGTGCCAGCAGCCTGCCCATGGTAGCCGGCGATGAGCAGTTCTTC.

About this clone: In the same sample, other DNA sequences code for this CDR3. The CDR3 coding sequence is TGTGCCAGTAGTCTTCGGACAGGGGGTGGGGATACGCAGTATTTT. Its protein product is CASSLRTGGGDTQYF. V is TRBV19 and J is TRBJ2-3, with TRBD1 matching over 10 bases. The CDR3 consists of 15 residues. V shed 5 bases, J shed 6 bases, and the junction held 8 bases outside the gene matches. Germline CDR1 is LNHDA and CDR2 is SQIVND (reference sequence).

Of note for this clone: Other DNA sequences in this specimen translate into the identical CDR3. V and J are TRBV28 and TRBJ1-1; maybe TRBD1 (5 bases). The length of the CDR3 is 14 residues. V lost 3 bases and J lost 0, with 8 bases in between. The germline CDR1 and CDR2 sequences are MDHEN and SYDVKM. The CDR3 protein is CASSLGGVNTEAFF. CDR3 nucleotide sequence: TGTGCCAGCAGTTTGGGGGGTGTGAACACTGAAGCTTTCTTT.

The chain has TRBV10-3 and TRBJ1-5; the D is unclear. Germline CDR1 is ENHRY and CDR2 is SYGVKD. V dropped 0 bases and J dropped 3 bases, with 21 bases sitting between them. The CDR3 runs to 19 residues. CDR3 nucleotides: TGTGCCATCAGTGAGTCGATCTTGAAGGCACGGGGAGACAATCAGCCCCAGCATTTT. Translation: CAISESILKARGDNQPQHF.